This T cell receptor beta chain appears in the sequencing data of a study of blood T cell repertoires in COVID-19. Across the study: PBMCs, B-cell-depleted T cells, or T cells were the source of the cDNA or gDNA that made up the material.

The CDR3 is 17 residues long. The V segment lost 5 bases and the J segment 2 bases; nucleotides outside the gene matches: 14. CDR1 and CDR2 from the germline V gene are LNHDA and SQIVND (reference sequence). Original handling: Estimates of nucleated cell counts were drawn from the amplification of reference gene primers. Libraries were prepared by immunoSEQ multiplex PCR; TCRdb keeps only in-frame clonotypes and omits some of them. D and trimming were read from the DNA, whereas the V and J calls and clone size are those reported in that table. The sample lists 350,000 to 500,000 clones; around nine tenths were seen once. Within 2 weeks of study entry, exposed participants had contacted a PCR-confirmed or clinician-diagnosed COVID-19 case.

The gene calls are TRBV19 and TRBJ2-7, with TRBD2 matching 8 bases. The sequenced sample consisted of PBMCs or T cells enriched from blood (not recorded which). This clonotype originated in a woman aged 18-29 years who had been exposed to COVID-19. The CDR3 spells CASSSDSGAQPTYEQYF. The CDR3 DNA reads TGTGCCAGTAGTTCGGATAGCGGGGCCCAACCTACCTACGAGCAGTACTTC.